Each of the 12 T cell receptor beta chains below was sequenced from the same sample in a study of blood T cell repertoires in COVID-19. Clones were read by immunoSEQ multiplex PCR, and TCRdb kept only the in-frame ones, dropping some. The table lists about 180,000 clones, around 80% of them singletons. Sequenced input: peripheral blood. These receptors originate from a woman older than 75 with COVID-19, enrolled during active disease.

This rearrangement joins TRBV5-1 to TRBJ2-1; 9 bases fit TRBD1. The CDR3 totals 14 residues. CDR1 is SGHRS and CDR2 is YFSETQ in the germline V gene. After removal of 7 bases from V and 5 bases from J, the junction contained 7 bases not matched to a gene. The CDR3 loop is CASGRDREDNEQFF. The CDR3 DNA reads as TGCGCCAGCGGCCGGGACAGGGAAGACAATGAGCAGTTCTTC.

V gene TRBV6-5 combines with J gene TRBJ2-1; 14 bases are shared with TRBD2. Looked up from germline, CDR1 is MNHEY and CDR2 is SVGAGI. The CDR3 has 14 residues. V lost 6 bases and J lost 6; bases outside the gene matches: 1. CDR3 in amino acids: CASSGTSGSNEQFF. DNA for the CDR3: TGTGCCAGCAGCGGGACTAGCGGGAGCAATGAGCAGTTCTTC.

This chain joins TRBV6-5 and TRBJ1-2; 7 positions match TRBD1. V trimming: 4 bases; J trimming: 4 bases; junction bases outside the gene matches: 6. Germline V lookup: CDR1 MNHEY, CDR2 SVGAGI. This CDR3 comprises 14 residues. CDR3 bases: TGTGCCAGCAGTTCCCAGACAGGGACCTATGGCTACACCTTC. It translates to CASSSQTGTYGYTF.

The V call is TRBV27, the J call TRBJ2-5; 11 positions match TRBD1. This CDR3 is 15 amino acids long. The germline CDR1 and CDR2 sequences are MNHEY and SMNVEV (reference sequence). The junction had 7 bases not matched to a gene; V was cut back by 5 bases and J by 5 bases. The CDR3 is CASSAGQGAWETQYF. For the CDR3, the DNA is TGTGCCAGCAGTGCTGGACAGGGGGCTTGGGAGACCCAGTACTTC.

This clone was found once. V is TRBV7-2 and J is TRBJ1-2; D ambiguous. The germline V and J ends were trimmed by 2 bases and 4 bases, with 11 bases remaining between them. Germline V gene data show CDR1 as SGHTA and CDR2 as FQGNSA. CDR3 length equals 14 residues. CDR3 coding DNA: TGTGCCAGCAGCTTACAGATGGAGTTCTATGGCTACACCTTC. Amino acids: CASSLQMEFYGYTF.

The V gene is TRBV5-1, the J gene TRBJ1-2, with D possibly TRBD1 on 5 matching bases. Trimming stripped 0 bases from V and 8 bases from J, with 14 bases between. Germline V gene data show CDR1 as SGHRS and CDR2 as YFSETQ. This CDR3 contains 14 residues. The CDR3 reads CASSLESGGEGYTF. The DNA of the CDR3 is TGCGCCAGCAGCTTGGAATCGGGGGGAGAGGGCTACACCTTC.

This clone appeared a single time. The CDR3 nucleotides are TGTGCCAGCAGCTTAAGGGTAGCGGGGGGAGGAGAGCAGTACTTC. This translates into CASSLRVAGGGEQYF. This chain connects TRBV7-6 to TRBJ2-7; 10 positions agree with TRBD2. This CDR3 comprises 15 residues. The germline gives CDR1 SGHVS, CDR2 FNYEAQ. Unmatched junction bases numbered 8, after V lost 2 bases and J lost 7 bases.

The rearrangement joins TRBV11-2 to TRBJ2-7; D ambiguous. In germline, CDR1 is SGHAT, CDR2 FQNNGV. Trimming cost V 0 bases and J 6 bases, with 9 bases left between them. This CDR3 is built from 13 residues. CDR3 coding DNA: TGTGCCAGCAGCTTAGATAATACGCGCGAGCAGTACTTC. Residues: CASSLDNTREQYF.

This clone was picked up a small number of times. The chain joins TRBV12-3 or TRBV12-4 to TRBJ2-3, with D unresolved. V was pared by 3 bases and J by 7 bases, with 11 bases between. The CDR3 extends over 13 amino acids. For the CDR3, the DNA is TGTGCCAGCAGTTTTGAGGTAAAAAATACGCAGTATTTT. This encodes CASSFEVKNTQYF.

In this sample, this clone turned up once. The chain couples TRBV7-7 to TRBJ2-7; 10 positions match TRBD1. After removal of 6 bases from V and 7 bases from J, the junction contained 15 bases not matched to a gene. CDR3 length: 16 amino acids. Germline-derived CDR1 and CDR2 are SSHAT and FNYEAQ (reference sequence). Written as DNA, the CDR3 is TGTGCCAGCAGTTCCCCTTTGGGACAGGGGTCGCGAGAGCAGTACTTC. It translates to CASSSPLGQGSREQYF.

This clone was counted a few times. The rearrangement links TRBV15 to TRBJ1-2, with D possibly TRBD1 on 5 matching bases. The CDR3 is made up of 15 amino acids. Germline assignment: CDR1 LNHNV and CDR2 YYDKDF (reference sequence). The V gene lost 0 bases and the J gene lost 6 bases, with 14 bases spanning the gap. DNA for the CDR3: TGTGCCACCAGCAGAGATCTGGGGGGAAGCCATGGCTACACCTTC. It yields the protein CATSRDLGGSHGYTF.

This clone was detected only once. The chain couples TRBV12-3 or TRBV12-4 to TRBJ1-1; no definite D call. This CDR3 region has 13 residues. Deletions cut 3 bases from V and 1 base from J, with 6 bases between. The CDR3, as DNA: TGTGCCAGCAGTTTTGGCAGGAACACTGAAGCTTTCTTT. It specifies CASSFGRNTEAFF.